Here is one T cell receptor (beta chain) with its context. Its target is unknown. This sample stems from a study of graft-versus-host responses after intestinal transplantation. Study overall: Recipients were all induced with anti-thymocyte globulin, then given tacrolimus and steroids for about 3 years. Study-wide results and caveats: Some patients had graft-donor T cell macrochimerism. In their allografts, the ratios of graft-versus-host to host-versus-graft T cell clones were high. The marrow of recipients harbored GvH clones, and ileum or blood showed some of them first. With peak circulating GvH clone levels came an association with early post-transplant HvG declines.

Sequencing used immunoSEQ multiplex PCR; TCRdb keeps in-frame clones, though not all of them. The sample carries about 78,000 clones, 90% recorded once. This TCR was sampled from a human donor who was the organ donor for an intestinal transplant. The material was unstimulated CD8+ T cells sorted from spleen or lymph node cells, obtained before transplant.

The CDR3 region has the DNA TGTGCCAGCAGTGAATATTGGGGGGAGAAACTGTTTTTT. It is translated as CASSEYWGEKLFF. The chain links TRBV25-1 to TRBJ1-4; D might be TRBD1 (5 bases). Germline CDR1 MGHDK, CDR2 SYGVNS. CDR3 size: 13 residues. The V gene lost 0 bases and the J gene lost 11 bases, with 10 bases spanning the gap.